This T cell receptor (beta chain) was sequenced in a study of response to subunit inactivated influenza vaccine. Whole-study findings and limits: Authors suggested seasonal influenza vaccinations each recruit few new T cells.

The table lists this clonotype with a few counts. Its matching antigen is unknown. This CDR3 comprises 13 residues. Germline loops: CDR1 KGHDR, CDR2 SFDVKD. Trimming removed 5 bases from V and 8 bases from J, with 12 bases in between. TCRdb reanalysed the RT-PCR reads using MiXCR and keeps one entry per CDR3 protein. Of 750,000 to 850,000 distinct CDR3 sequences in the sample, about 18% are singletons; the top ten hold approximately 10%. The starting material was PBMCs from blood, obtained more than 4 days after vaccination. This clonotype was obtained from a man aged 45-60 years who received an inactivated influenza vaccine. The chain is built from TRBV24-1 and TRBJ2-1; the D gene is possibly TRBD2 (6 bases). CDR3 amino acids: CATSVQGGYEQFF. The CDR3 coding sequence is TGTGCCACCAGTGTCCAGGGAGGCTATGAGCAGTTCTTC.